This is a list of T cell receptor beta chains from one sample in a study of blood T cell repertoires in COVID-19. Measured with immunoSEQ multiplex PCR; TCRdb has only the in-frame clones, and not every one. The data show approximately 46,000 clones, with roughly four fifths seen just once and approximately 3% held by the top ten. Sequencing was done on a sample of peripheral blood. The source of these receptors is a woman aged 60 to 75 with acute or convalescent COVID-19. The CDR3 runs from the conserved cysteine through the conserved F or W.

v_call: TRBV5-5; cdr3_aa: CASSPTGALVYGYTF
v_call: TRBV9; cdr3_aa: CASSVGRGGYNSPLHF
v_call: TRBV30; cdr3_aa: CAWSVADRFLNTEAFF
v_call: TRBV28; cdr3_aa: CASRSWGGVTEAFF
v_call: TRBV6-5; cdr3_aa: CASSGAGTKVYGYTF
v_call: TRBV5-1; cdr3_aa: CASSLGMSVRETDTQYF
v_call: TRBV28; cdr3_aa: CASSIRLNQDEKLFF
v_call: TRBV7-8; cdr3_aa: CASSLVGVTPYEQYF
v_call: TRBV3-1/TRBV3-2; cdr3_aa: CASSYGLGLEAFF
v_call: TRBV7-3; cdr3_aa: CASSRDRGETQYF
v_call: TRBV7-6; cdr3_aa: CASSPLGAGELFF
v_call: TRBV19; cdr3_aa: CASSRSSYNEQFF
v_call: TRBV15; cdr3_aa: CATSRTNDRVISYGYTF
v_call: TRBV11-3; cdr3_aa: CASSPGGGLTGELFF
v_call: TRBV11-2; cdr3_aa: CASSLGGEQAFF
v_call: TRBV30; cdr3_aa: CAWSNGQGLQYF
v_call: TRBV7-9; cdr3_aa: CASSEPGQGLVGYF
v_call: TRBV6-5; cdr3_aa: CASPQGSFGYTF
v_call: TRBV7-2; cdr3_aa: CASSLVQGAKYEQYF
v_call: TRBV5-5; cdr3_aa: CASSWGGYTGELFF
v_call: TRBV7-2; cdr3_aa: CASSPRGGQPQHF
v_call: TRBV5-1; cdr3_aa: CASSLAPGNYGYTF
v_call: TRBV11-2; cdr3_aa: CASSSRGTGGYEQYF
v_call: TRBV6-1; cdr3_aa: CASSDTGFGGYTF
v_call: TRBV2; cdr3_aa: CASRQSVVRQLYGYTF
v_call: TRBV28; cdr3_aa: CASSFPTGAGNTIYF
v_call: TRBV5-1; cdr3_aa: CASSATQAAGSHGYTF
v_call: TRBV7-8; cdr3_aa: CASSLLGSYNEQFF
v_call: TRBV10-1; cdr3_aa: CASWGGPSEQYF
v_call: TRBV28; cdr3_aa: CASRPPGQVYGYTF
v_call: TRBV6-5; cdr3_aa: CASSSLGGGTEAFF
v_call: TRBV28; cdr3_aa: CASRGGPGTYNEQFF
v_call: TRBV25-1; cdr3_aa: CASRNRDGSPLHF
v_call: TRBV24-1; cdr3_aa: CATINQGGTEAFF
v_call: TRBV9; cdr3_aa: CASSVGQGLGELFF
v_call: TRBV27; cdr3_aa: CASSLYSAGPTPLHF
v_call: TRBV6-5; cdr3_aa: CASKRGTGYTGELFF
v_call: TRBV5-1; cdr3_aa: CASSPEIGANTEAFF
v_call: TRBV6-6; cdr3_aa: CASSYGVSYNSPLHF
v_call: TRBV28; cdr3_aa: CASSSGQRNTEAFF
v_call: TRBV28; cdr3_aa: CASSPWTGDATNEKLFF
v_call: TRBV19; cdr3_aa: CASRRQGGEETQYF
v_call: TRBV6-5; cdr3_aa: CASSYSGADEQFF
v_call: TRBV19; cdr3_aa: CASNGPGPSYEQYF
v_call: TRBV6-5; cdr3_aa: CASTQDWANYGYTF
v_call: TRBV10-2; cdr3_aa: CASTNSMGGRGELFF
v_call: TRBV2; cdr3_aa: CASRRQGAFDGYTF
v_call: TRBV10-2; cdr3_aa: CASSVRGAGGFQHF
v_call: TRBV3-1/TRBV3-2; cdr3_aa: CASSQSITGTRPYEQYF
v_call: TRBV30; cdr3_aa: CAWSGRAAYNSPLHF
v_call: TRBV28; cdr3_aa: CASSAPQGINSPLHF
v_call: TRBV20-1; cdr3_aa: CSASPGGSHEQYF
v_call: TRBV27; cdr3_aa: CASRGLAGPNTQYF
v_call: TRBV18; cdr3_aa: CASSPPEGRNEQFF
v_call: TRBV19; cdr3_aa: CASSSGSSYNEQFF